This TCR beta chain was profiled in a study of blood T cell repertoires in COVID-19. Generated by immunoSEQ multiplex PCR, the TCRdb table keeps only in-frame clones and is missing some. The data show some 95,000 clones, roughly 90% seen once. In germline, CDR1 is MRHNA, CDR2 SNTAGT. Trimming pared 3 bases from V and 2 bases from J, leaving 12 bases between. The CDR3 is made up of 15 amino acids. V and J are TRBV6-4 and TRBJ2-3; D is unresolved. The source is a human donor with active COVID-19. The donor label of this sample is uncertain. Source material: peripheral blood. The CDR3 DNA follows: TGTGCCAGCAGTGAGGCGGTCAGCGACACAGATACGCAGTATTTT. Protein product: CASSEAVSDTDTQYF.